Listed below are T cell receptor beta chains from one sample, sequenced in a study of shared clonotypes between healthy human individuals. Data came from immunoSEQ multiplex PCR; TCRdb stores just in-frame clones and leaves some out. There are 400,000 to 600,000 clones in the sample; roughly 79% occur only once, and around 13% lies in the top ten. The material sequenced was PBMCs. These receptors all come from a woman aged 40 to 50 in good health. Some clones in this sample may be carry-over from other donors' samples. The CDR3 runs from the conserved cysteine through the conserved F or W. Each record gives: V gene, CDR3 length, D gene, clone size, J gene, CDR3 protein, CDR3 DNA. A D gene is named only where the DNA matches it firmly. The size entry is marked missing in some rows and otherwise reads once, few, many or a size class.

v_gene: TRBV4-2
len: 13
d_gene: -
abundance: -
j_gene: TRBJ2-1
CDR3aa: CASSQDRADEQFF
CDR3nt: TGTGCCAGCAGCCAAGATCGCGCAGATGAGCAGTTCTTC

v_gene: TRBV6-1
len: 13
d_gene: -
abundance: many
j_gene: TRBJ1-1
CDR3aa: CASSAGKNTEAFF
CDR3nt: TGTGCCAGCAGCGCAGGGAAGAACACTGAAGCTTTCTTT

v_gene: TRBV7-9
len: 14
d_gene: -
abundance: -
j_gene: TRBJ2-1
CDR3aa: CASSLGGINNEQFF
CDR3nt: TGTGCCAGCAGCTTAGGGGGGATCAACAATGAGCAGTTCTTC

v_gene: TRBV19
len: 16
d_gene: TRBD2
abundance: -
j_gene: TRBJ2-3
CDR3aa: CATASPSRGGTDTQYF
CDR3nt: TGTGCCACTGCTAGCCCAAGTCGGGGGGGCACAGATACGCAGTATTTT

v_gene: TRBV4-3
len: 16
d_gene: -
abundance: -
j_gene: TRBJ2-4
CDR3aa: CASSPGVTPLKNIQYF
CDR3nt: TGCGCCAGCAGCCCCGGGGTGACCCCTCTCAAAAACATTCAGTACTTC

v_gene: TRBV30
len: 15
d_gene: TRBD2
abundance: -
j_gene: TRBJ2-2
CDR3aa: CAWKALAGASGELFF
CDR3nt: TGTGCCTGGAAAGCGCTAGCGGGAGCGTCCGGGGAGCTGTTTTTT

v_gene: TRBV9
len: 14
d_gene: -
abundance: -
j_gene: TRBJ1-4
CDR3aa: CASSGTTATEKLFF
CDR3nt: TGTGCCAGCAGCGGGACAACCGCGACGGAAAAACTGTTTTTT

v_gene: TRBV30
len: 15
d_gene: TRBD1
abundance: few
j_gene: TRBJ2-2
CDR3aa: CAWSVRDRDTGELFF
CDR3nt: TGTGCCTGGAGTGTGAGGGACAGGGACACCGGGGAGCTGTTTTTT

v_gene: TRBV2
len: 12
d_gene: -
abundance: -
j_gene: TRBJ2-5
CDR3aa: CASKDNQETQYF
CDR3nt: TGTGCCAGCAAAGACAACCAAGAGACCCAGTACTTC

v_gene: TRBV7-2
len: 15
d_gene: TRBD1
abundance: -
j_gene: TRBJ1-1
CDR3aa: CASSLRGQLNTEAFF
CDR3nt: TGTGCCAGCAGCTTAAGGGGGCAACTGAACACTGAAGCTTTCTTT

v_gene: TRBV2
len: 14
d_gene: TRBD1
abundance: -
j_gene: TRBJ2-7
CDR3aa: CASSLGQGDYEQYF
CDR3nt: TGTGCCAGCAGTTTAGGCCAGGGGGACTACGAGCAGTACTTC

v_gene: TRBV4-1
len: 13
d_gene: -
abundance: -
j_gene: TRBJ2-1
CDR3aa: CASSQEWRNEQFF
CDR3nt: TGCGCCAGCAGCCAAGAATGGAGGAATGAGCAGTTCTTC

v_gene: TRBV2
len: 12
d_gene: -
abundance: -
j_gene: TRBJ2-3
CDR3aa: CASKRDEDTQYF
CDR3nt: TGTGCCAGCAAGAGGGACGAAGATACGCAGTATTTT

v_gene: TRBV7-2
len: 15
d_gene: -
abundance: -
j_gene: TRBJ2-2
CDR3aa: CASSLAVFNTGELFF
CDR3nt: TGTGCCAGCAGCTTAGCTGTCTTCAACACCGGGGAGCTGTTTTTT

v_gene: TRBV6-1
len: 12
d_gene: -
abundance: few
j_gene: TRBJ2-3
CDR3aa: CASSSAGYTQYF
CDR3nt: TGTGCCAGCAGTTCGGCGGGATATACGCAGTATTTT

v_gene: TRBV11-2
len: 18
d_gene: TRBD2
abundance: -
j_gene: TRBJ2-1
CDR3aa: CASSLASGDLQSYNEQFF
CDR3nt: TGTGCCAGCAGCTTAGCTAGCGGGGACCTGCAATCCTACAATGAGCAGTTCTTC

v_gene: TRBV29-1
len: 12
d_gene: -
abundance: -
j_gene: TRBJ2-3
CDR3aa: CSVVRGTDTQYF
CDR3nt: TGCAGCGTTGTACGGGGGACAGATACGCAGTATTTT

v_gene: TRBV5-6
len: 15
d_gene: -
abundance: -
j_gene: TRBJ2-2
CDR3aa: CASTLDRGNTGELFF
CDR3nt: TGTGCCAGCACCCTAGATAGGGGGAACACCGGGGAGCTGTTTTTT

v_gene: TRBV7-9
len: 17
d_gene: TRBD1
abundance: -
j_gene: TRBJ2-7
CDR3aa: CASSLVRGDRGVYEQYF
CDR3nt: TGTGCCAGCAGCTTAGTCCGAGGGGACAGGGGAGTATACGAGCAGTACTTC

v_gene: TRBV2
len: 12
d_gene: TRBD1
abundance: few
j_gene: TRBJ1-2
CDR3aa: CASGDRGRGYTF
CDR3nt: TGTGCCAGCGGGGACAGGGGCCGTGGCTACACCTTC

v_gene: TRBV7-2
len: 11
d_gene: -
abundance: -
j_gene: TRBJ2-3
CDR3aa: CASTLGDTQYF
CDR3nt: TGTGCCAGCACTTTAGGGGATACGCAGTATTTT

v_gene: TRBV11-2
len: 13
d_gene: -
abundance: -
j_gene: TRBJ1-5
CDR3aa: CASSLGPNQPQHF
CDR3nt: TGTGCCAGCAGCTTAGGGCCTAATCAGCCCCAGCATTTT

v_gene: TRBV25-1
len: 13
d_gene: -
abundance: few
j_gene: TRBJ2-2
CDR3aa: CASSRVNTGELFF
CDR3nt: TGTGCCAGCAGCCGGGTTAACACCGGGGAGCTGTTTTTT

v_gene: TRBV4-2
len: 16
d_gene: -
abundance: -
j_gene: TRBJ2-1
CDR3aa: CASSYPHGGSYNEQFF
CDR3nt: TGTGCCAGCAGTTACCCTCACGGAGGTTCCTACAATGAGCAGTTCTTC

v_gene: TRBV27
len: 15
d_gene: -
abundance: -
j_gene: TRBJ1-3
CDR3aa: CASRSRGSSGNTIYF
CDR3nt: TGTGCCAGCAGGTCGCGGGGGAGCTCTGGAAACACCATATATTTT

v_gene: TRBV27
len: 13
d_gene: -
abundance: once
j_gene: TRBJ2-1
CDR3aa: CASSLSSAGEQFF
CDR3nt: TGTGCCAGCAGTTTATCGTCCGCGGGTGAGCAGTTCTTC

v_gene: TRBV6-1
len: 18
d_gene: TRBD2
abundance: -
j_gene: TRBJ2-3
CDR3aa: CASSASPPGGSLGYTQYF
CDR3nt: TGTGCCAGCAGTGCCTCCCCCCCGGGAGGGTCTTTAGGGTATACGCAGTATTTT

v_gene: TRBV29-1
len: 12
d_gene: -
abundance: -
j_gene: TRBJ1-2
CDR3aa: CSVSLGVYGYTF
CDR3nt: TGCAGCGTCTCTTTGGGGGTGTATGGCTACACCTTC

v_gene: TRBV5-1
len: 16
d_gene: TRBD1
abundance: -
j_gene: TRBJ2-1
CDR3aa: CASIGMGTGEYNEQFF
CDR3nt: TGCGCCAGCATAGGGATGGGGACAGGGGAATACAATGAGCAGTTCTTC

v_gene: TRBV7-9
len: 14
d_gene: -
abundance: -
j_gene: TRBJ1-6
CDR3aa: CASSLAMANSPLHF
CDR3nt: TGTGCCAGCAGCTTAGCGATGGCCAATTCACCCCTCCACTTT

v_gene: TRBV27
len: 12
d_gene: -
abundance: few
j_gene: TRBJ1-2
CDR3aa: CASSPGNYGYTF
CDR3nt: TGTGCCAGCAGCCCCGGAAACTATGGCTACACCTTC

v_gene: TRBV28
len: 16
d_gene: TRBD1
abundance: -
j_gene: TRBJ2-2
CDR3aa: CASRLAGTGVTGELFF
CDR3nt: TGTGCCAGCAGACTCGCCGGGACAGGGGTCACCGGGGAGCTGTTTTTT

v_gene: TRBV5-6
len: 19
d_gene: -
abundance: -
j_gene: TRBJ2-6
CDR3aa: CASSHRTVFPQSGANVLTF
CDR3nt: TGTGCCAGCAGCCACAGGACAGTGTTTCCCCAATCTGGGGCCAACGTCCTGACTTTC

v_gene: TRBV28
len: 16
d_gene: -
abundance: -
j_gene: TRBJ1-1
CDR3aa: CATDLAGSLMNTEAFF
CDR3nt: TGTGCCACCGACTTAGCAGGGTCCCTGATGAACACTGAAGCTTTCTTT

v_gene: TRBV28
len: 15
d_gene: -
abundance: few
j_gene: TRBJ1-2
CDR3aa: CASSIETGSNYGYTF
CDR3nt: TGTGCCAGCAGTATTGAGACAGGATCTAACTATGGCTACACCTTC

v_gene: TRBV28
len: 13
d_gene: TRBD2
abundance: -
j_gene: TRBJ2-1
CDR3aa: CASLSGRALGQFF
CDR3nt: TGTGCCAGCTTAAGCGGGAGGGCCCTGGGTCAGTTCTTC

v_gene: TRBV7-6
len: 16
d_gene: TRBD2
abundance: -
j_gene: TRBJ2-2
CDR3aa: CASSLESGANTGELFF
CDR3nt: TGTGCCAGCAGCTTAGAAAGCGGGGCGAACACCGGGGAGCTGTTTTTT

v_gene: TRBV7-9
len: 13
d_gene: -
abundance: many
j_gene: TRBJ1-4
CDR3aa: CASSSGRGEKLFF
CDR3nt: TGTGCCAGCAGCTCCGGGCGGGGGGAAAAACTGTTTTTT

v_gene: TRBV10-2
len: 14
d_gene: TRBD2
abundance: -
j_gene: TRBJ2-7
CDR3aa: CASRLAGGPAEQYF
CDR3nt: TGCGCCAGCCGACTAGCGGGAGGGCCAGCCGAGCAGTACTTC

v_gene: TRBV29-1
len: 16
d_gene: -
abundance: -
j_gene: TRBJ2-1
CDR3aa: CSVAPGTHPFDNEQFF
CDR3nt: TGCAGCGTTGCTCCCGGGACCCATCCATTCGACAATGAGCAGTTCTTC

v_gene: TRBV6-4
len: 15
d_gene: TRBD1
abundance: -
j_gene: TRBJ1-2
CDR3aa: CASSDSAKGAYGYTF
CDR3nt: TGTGCCAGCAGTGACTCGGCTAAGGGGGCCTATGGCTACACCTTC